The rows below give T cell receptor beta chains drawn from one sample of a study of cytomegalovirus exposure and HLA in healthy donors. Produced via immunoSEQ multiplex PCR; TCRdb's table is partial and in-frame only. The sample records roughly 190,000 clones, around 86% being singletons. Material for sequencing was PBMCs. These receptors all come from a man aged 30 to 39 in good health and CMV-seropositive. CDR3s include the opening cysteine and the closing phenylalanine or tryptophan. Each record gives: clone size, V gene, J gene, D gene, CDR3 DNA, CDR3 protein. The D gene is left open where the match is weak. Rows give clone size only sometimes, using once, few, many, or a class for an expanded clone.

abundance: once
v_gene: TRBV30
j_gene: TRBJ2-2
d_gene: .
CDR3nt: TGTGCCCAGCGGGTCCTCGGCACCGGGGAGCTGTTTTTT
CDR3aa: CAQRVLGTGELFF

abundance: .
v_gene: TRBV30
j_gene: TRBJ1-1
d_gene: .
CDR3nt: TGTGCCTTGACCAAGGGTGTGAACACTGAAGCTTTCTTT
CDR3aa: CALTKGVNTEAFF

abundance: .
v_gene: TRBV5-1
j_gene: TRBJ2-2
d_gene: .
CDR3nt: TGCGCCAGCAGCTTGGAATGGATCACCGGGGAGCTGTTTTTT
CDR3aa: CASSLEWITGELFF

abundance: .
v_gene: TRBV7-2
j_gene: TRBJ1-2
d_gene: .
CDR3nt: TGTGCCAGCAGCTTAAATCGGGGGGATAACTATGGCTACACCTTC
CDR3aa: CASSLNRGDNYGYTF

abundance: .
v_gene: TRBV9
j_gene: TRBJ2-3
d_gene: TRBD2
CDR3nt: TGTGCCAGCAGCGCTGGGACTACCGGAACAGATACGCAGTATTTT
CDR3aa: CASSAGTTGTDTQYF

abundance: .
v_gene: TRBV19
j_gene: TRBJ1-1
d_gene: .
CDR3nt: TGTGCCAGTAGTATTAGCGTGAACGGTGAAGCTTTCTTT
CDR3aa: CASSISVNGEAFF

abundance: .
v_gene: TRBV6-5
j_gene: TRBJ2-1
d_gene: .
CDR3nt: TGTGCCAGCAGATCAGGGTCGTGGACCTACAATGAGCAGTTCTTC
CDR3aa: CASRSGSWTYNEQFF

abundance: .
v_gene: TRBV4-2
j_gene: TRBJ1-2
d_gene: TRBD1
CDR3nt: TGTGCCAGCAGCCAAATTTCCGACAGGGCCTCCTATGGCTACACCTTC
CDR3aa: CASSQISDRASYGYTF

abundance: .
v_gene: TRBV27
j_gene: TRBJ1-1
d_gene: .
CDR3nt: TGTGCCAGCAGTTTCCGAGGGACAGAAGCTTTCTTT
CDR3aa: CASSFRGTEAFF

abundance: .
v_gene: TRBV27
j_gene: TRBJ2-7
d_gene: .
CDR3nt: TGTGCCAGCAGTCCTATGGGCTGGGGACACGGAAGGTACGAGCAGTACTTC
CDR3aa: CASSPMGWGHGRYEQYF

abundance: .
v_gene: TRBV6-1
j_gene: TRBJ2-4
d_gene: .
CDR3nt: TGTGCCAGCAGTGCCGTGGGACGGGACATTCAGTACTTC
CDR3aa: CASSAVGRDIQYF

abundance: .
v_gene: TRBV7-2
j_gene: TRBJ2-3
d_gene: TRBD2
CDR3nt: TGTGCCAGCAGCCCGACTAGCGGGACCACAGATACGCAGTATTTT
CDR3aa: CASSPTSGTTDTQYF

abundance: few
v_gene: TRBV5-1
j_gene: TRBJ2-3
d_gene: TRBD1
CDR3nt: TGCGCCAGCAGCTTGGTGGCAGGGGGAGTTACTAGCACAGATACGCAGTATTTT
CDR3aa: CASSLVAGGVTSTDTQYF

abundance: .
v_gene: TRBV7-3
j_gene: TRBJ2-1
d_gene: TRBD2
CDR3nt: TGTGCCAGCAGCATCGGACTAGCGGAGCACAATGAGCAGTTCTTC
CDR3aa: CASSIGLAEHNEQFF

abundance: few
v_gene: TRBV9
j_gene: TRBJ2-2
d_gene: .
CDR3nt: TGTGCCAGCAGCGTAAGATCCATCCAGGGCACCGGGGAGCTGTTTTTT
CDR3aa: CASSVRSIQGTGELFF

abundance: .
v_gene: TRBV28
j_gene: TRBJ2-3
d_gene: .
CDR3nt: TGTGCCAGCAGTTTGCTGACAGATACGCAGTATTTT
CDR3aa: CASSLLTDTQYF

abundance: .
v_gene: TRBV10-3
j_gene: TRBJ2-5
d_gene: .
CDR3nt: TGTGCCATCAGTGAGTCAGAGCGGACCCAGTACTTC
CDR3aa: CAISESERTQYF